These 16 T cell receptor beta chains were sequenced from one sample in a study of T cells in localized non-small cell lung cancer. Clones were read by immunoSEQ multiplex PCR, and TCRdb kept only the in-frame ones, dropping some. Altogether some 15,000 clones are present, over 75% being singletons, with the ten largest covering about 30%. This material consisted of peripheral blood, taken before any cancer treatment. The source is a male donor aged 60 or over with stage I lung adenocarcinoma.

J is TRBJ1-1 and V is TRBV30, with D uncertain. CDR1 is GTSNPN, CDR2 SVGIG, per germline (reference sequence). CDR3 length equals 12 residues. With 5 bases removed from V and 4 bases from J, the gap between germline ends came to 11 bases. CDR3 coding DNA: TGTGCCTGGCAAACGACGGCCACTGAAGCTTTCTTT. Encoded protein: CAWQTTATEAFF.

This chain joins TRBV29-1 and TRBJ2-5; D is perhaps TRBD1 (5 bases). This CDR3 is 12 amino acids long. Germline values: CDR1 SQVTM, CDR2 ANQGSEA. V was cut by 4 bases and J by 5 bases, with 11 bases left in between. The CDR3 reads CSVARAGETQYF. DNA for the CDR3: TGCAGCGTTGCTAGGGCAGGGGAGACCCAGTACTTC.

This chain connects TRBV11-2 to TRBJ2-5; the D is unclear. The CDR3 covers 16 residues. The germline V and J ends were trimmed by 0 bases and 1 base, with 12 bases remaining between them. In germline, CDR1 is SGHAT, CDR2 FQNNGV. The CDR3 coding sequence is TGTGCCAGCAGCTTAGAAGGGCACCGACGCCAAGAGACCCAGTACTTC. This sequence encodes CASSLEGHRRQETQYF.

This clone was picked up a small number of times. The chain uses TRBV7-9 and TRBJ2-5; D unclear. The germline CDR1 and CDR2 sequences are SEHNR and FQNEAQ (reference sequence). The CDR3 length is 16 residues. Trimming left V 5 bases short and J 3 bases short, with 19 bases between. DNA of the CDR3: TGTGCCAGCAGCCACCCCTTAGGGTCAGGAAAAGAGACCCAGTACTTC. Protein sequence: CASSHPLGSGKETQYF.

The rearrangement links TRBV6-1 to TRBJ1-5; D is uncertain. Trimming stripped 5 bases from V and 9 bases from J, with 14 bases between. Germline loops: CDR1 MNHNS, CDR2 SASEGT. CDR3 length: 13 amino acids. The CDR3 sequence is CASSNSPDRPQHF. CDR3 DNA: TGTGCCAGCAGTAATTCCCCGGATCGGCCCCAGCATTTT.

V and J are TRBV19 and TRBJ1-1, with D perhaps matching TRBD1 (5 bases). Trimming took 5 bases from V and 6 from J, leaving 13 bases between them. Germline lookup yields CDR1 LNHDA and CDR2 SQIVND (reference sequence). The CDR3 totals 13 residues. The CDR3 DNA reads as TGTGCCAGTAGTCCGCCGGGGGGGGCTGAAGCTTTCTTT. This encodes CASSPPGGAEAFF. The whole variable domain, filled in from reference TRBV19 and TRBJ1-1, reads DGGITQSPKYLFRKEGQNVTLSCEQNLNHDAMYWYRQDPGQGLRLIYYSQIVNDFQKGDIAEGYSVSREKKESFPLTVTSAQKNPTAFYLCASSPPGGAEAFFGQGTRLTVV.

This clone was observed a handful of times. The genes are TRBV18 and TRBJ2-2; TRBD1 matches at 8 bases. The germline CDR1 and CDR2 sequences are KGHSH and LQKENI. With 4 bases clipped from V and 1 base from J, the junction kept 5 bases outside the gene matches. This CDR3 comprises 16 residues. In DNA, the CDR3 is TGTGCCAGCTCACGGGACAGGCTAGGGAACACCGGGGAGCTGTTTTTT. Protein sequence: CASSRDRLGNTGELFF.

V usage is TRBV7-8 and J usage is TRBJ2-7; D is possibly TRBD2 (5 bases). Germline values: CDR1 SGHVS, CDR2 FQNEAQ. The CDR3 totals 14 residues. V was clipped by 5 bases and J by 1 base, with 12 bases between them. The CDR3 DNA follows: TGTGCCAGCAGCCAGGACTTAACGTCCTACGAGCAGTACTTC. Translating gives CASSQDLTSYEQYF.

This clone was picked up one time. V gene TRBV28 combines with J gene TRBJ2-1, with 11 nucleotides matching TRBD2. V lost 8 bases, J lost 6 bases, and 12 bases stayed unmatched. The CDR3 contains 16 residues. Germline assignment: CDR1 MDHEN and CDR2 SYDVKM. The CDR3 coding sequence is TGTGCCAGCGGTAGCGGGAGGGCGGCCGTGGGCAATGAGCAGTTCTTC. It codes for CASGSGRAAVGNEQFF.

V and J are TRBV15 and TRBJ2-7, with 7 nucleotides matching TRBD2. This CDR3 is built from 13 residues. From germline, CDR1 is LNHNV and CDR2 YYDKDF (reference sequence). The J segment lost 4 bases and the V segment lost 1 base, leaving 1 base of the junction unmatched. CDR3 sequence: CATSRVGGYEQYF. The CDR3 DNA follows: TGTGCCACCAGCAGAGTCGGGGGGTACGAGCAGTACTTC.

The chain carries TRBV9 and TRBJ2-3; 14 bases map to TRBD2. The germline CDR1 and CDR2 sequences are SGDLS and YYNGEE. The CDR3 runs 15 residues. V shed 7 bases, J shed 6 bases, and the junction held 7 bases outside the gene matches. The CDR3 reads CASGGLAGGGDTQYF. CDR3 DNA sequence: TGTGCCAGCGGAGGACTAGCGGGGGGAGGGGATACGCAGTATTTT.

The chain couples TRBV2 to TRBJ1-5, with TRBD1 identical over 8 bases. The CDR3 contains 13 residues. CDR1 SNHLY and CDR2 FYNNEI come from the germline V gene. Unmatched junction bases numbered 1, after V lost 5 bases and J lost 4 bases. This chain's CDR3 is CASSWDRNQPQHF. The CDR3, as DNA: TGTGCCAGCAGTTGGGACAGGAATCAGCCCCAGCATTTT.

The chain carries TRBV6-1 and TRBJ2-3, with TRBD1 identical over 8 bases. The CDR3 length is 16 residues. Germline values: CDR1 MNHNS, CDR2 SASEGT. With V trimmed by 4 bases and J by 5 bases, 11 bases remained unmatched. In DNA form, the CDR3 reads TGTGCCAGCAGTGGATTACAGGGGGTTAAACGAGATACGCAGTATTTT. Protein product: CASSGLQGVKRDTQYF.

The rearrangement links TRBV28 to TRBJ1-3; TRBD1 is a possible D gene (6 bases). The CDR3 is made up of 17 amino acids. V was pared by 3 bases and J by 1 base, with 16 bases between. Germline V gene data show CDR1 as MDHEN and CDR2 as SYDVKM. The DNA for the CDR3 is TGTGCCAGCAGTTTGACAGGAGGACTAAGATCTGGAAACACCATATATTTT. It translates to CASSLTGGLRSGNTIYF.

The chain is built from TRBV2 and TRBJ2-1; 12 positions agree with TRBD2. Germline lookup yields CDR1 SNHLY and CDR2 FYNNEI. The CDR3 sequence is 15 residues long. Trimming removed 5 bases from V and 5 bases from J; junction bases left unmatched: 4. CDR3 region: CASSPLAGGDNEQFF. CDR3 bases: TGTGCCAGCAGTCCCCTAGCGGGAGGGGACAATGAGCAGTTCTTC.

The genes are TRBV7-9 and TRBJ2-2, with 14 bases lining up with TRBD2. Germline values: CDR1 SEHNR, CDR2 FQNEAQ (reference sequence). Trimming at V came to 4 bases and at J to 6 bases, leaving 1 base not matched to a gene. CDR3 length equals 15 residues. CDR3 protein: CASSWGLAGAGELFF. CDR3 DNA: TGTGCCAGCAGCTGGGGACTAGCGGGAGCCGGGGAGCTGTTTTTT.